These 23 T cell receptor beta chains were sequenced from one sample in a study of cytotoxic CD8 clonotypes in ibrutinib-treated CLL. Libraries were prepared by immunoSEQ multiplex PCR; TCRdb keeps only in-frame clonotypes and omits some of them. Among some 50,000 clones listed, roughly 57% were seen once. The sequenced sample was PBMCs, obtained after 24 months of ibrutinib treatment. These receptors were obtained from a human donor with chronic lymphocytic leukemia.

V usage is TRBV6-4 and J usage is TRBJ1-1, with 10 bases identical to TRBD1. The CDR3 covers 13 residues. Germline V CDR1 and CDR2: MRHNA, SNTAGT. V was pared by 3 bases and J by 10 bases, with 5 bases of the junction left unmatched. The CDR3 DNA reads TGTGCCAGCAGTGAGGACAGGGGGATGCGAGCTTTCTTT. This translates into CASSEDRGMRAFF.

The CDR3 reads CSVGLGGRAYEQYF. In DNA form, the CDR3 reads TGCAGCGTGGGACTGGGGGGGCGCGCGTACGAGCAGTACTTC. V and J are TRBV29-1 and TRBJ2-7, with D possibly being TRBD2 (7 bases). This CDR3 spans 14 amino acids. The germline V and J ends were trimmed by 6 bases and 4 bases, with 19 bases remaining between them. CDR1 is SQVTM and CDR2 is ANQGSEA in the germline V gene.

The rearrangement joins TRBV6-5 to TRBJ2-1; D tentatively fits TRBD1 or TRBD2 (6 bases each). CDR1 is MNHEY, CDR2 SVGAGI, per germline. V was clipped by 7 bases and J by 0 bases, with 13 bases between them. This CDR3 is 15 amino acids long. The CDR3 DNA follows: TGTGCCAGCACCCTAGGGGGGAACTCCTACAATGAGCAGTTCTTC. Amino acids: CASTLGGNSYNEQFF.

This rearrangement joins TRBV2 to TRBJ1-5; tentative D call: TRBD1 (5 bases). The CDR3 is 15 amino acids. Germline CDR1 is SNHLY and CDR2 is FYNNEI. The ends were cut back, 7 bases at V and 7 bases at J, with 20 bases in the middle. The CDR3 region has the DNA TGTGCCAGCACATCCGGGACCCTCGCTAGGCAGCCCCAGCATTTT. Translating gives CASTSGTLARQPQHF.

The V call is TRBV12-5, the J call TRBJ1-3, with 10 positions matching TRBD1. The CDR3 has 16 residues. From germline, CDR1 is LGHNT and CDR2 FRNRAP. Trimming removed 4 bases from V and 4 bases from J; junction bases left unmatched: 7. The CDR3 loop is CASGSRQGAGGNTIYF. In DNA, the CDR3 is TGTGCTAGTGGTTCCCGACAGGGGGCTGGCGGAAACACCATATATTTT.

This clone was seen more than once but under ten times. In DNA, the CDR3 is TGCAGTGCTAGATTCGGGACAGAGCAGTACTTC. Encoded protein: CSARFGTEQYF. The chain links TRBV20-1 to TRBJ2-7; D might be TRBD1 (6 bases). Germline V gives CDR1 DFQATT, CDR2 SNEGSKA (reference sequence). V was trimmed by 2 bases and J by 7 bases, leaving 9 bases between them. CDR3 length equals 11 residues.

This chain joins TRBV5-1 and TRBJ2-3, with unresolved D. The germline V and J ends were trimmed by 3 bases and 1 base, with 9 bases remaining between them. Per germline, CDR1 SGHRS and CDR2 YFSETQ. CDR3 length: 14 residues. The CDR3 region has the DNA TGCGCCAGCAGCTCTACCGTGGGCACAGATACGCAGTATTTT. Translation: CASSSTVGTDTQYF.

The CDR3 sequence is CASSRLWRGRTDTQYF. DNA of the CDR3: TGTGCCAGCAGCCGTCTTTGGCGGGGCCGCACAGATACGCAGTATTTT. The chain employs TRBV5-6 and TRBJ2-3; perhaps TRBD2 as D (6 bases). From germline, CDR1 is SGHDT and CDR2 YYEEEE. The CDR3 has 16 residues. With 4 bases removed from V and 1 base from J, the gap between germline ends came to 16 bases.

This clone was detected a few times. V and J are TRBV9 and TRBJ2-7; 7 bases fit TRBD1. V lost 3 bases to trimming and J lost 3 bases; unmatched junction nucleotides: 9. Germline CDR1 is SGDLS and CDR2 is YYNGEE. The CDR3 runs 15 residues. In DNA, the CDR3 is TGTGCCAGCAGCGGAGGGACAGCCCCGCTCTACGAGCAGTACTTC. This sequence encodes CASSGGTAPLYEQYF.

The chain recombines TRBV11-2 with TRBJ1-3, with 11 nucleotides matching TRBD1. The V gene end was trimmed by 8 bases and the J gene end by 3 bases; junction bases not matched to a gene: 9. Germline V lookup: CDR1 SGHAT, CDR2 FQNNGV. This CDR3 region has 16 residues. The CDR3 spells CASAMRDRGFGNTIYF. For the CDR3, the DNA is TGTGCCAGCGCCATGAGGGACAGGGGGTTTGGAAACACCATATATTTT. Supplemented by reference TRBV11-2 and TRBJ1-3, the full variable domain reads EAGVAQSPRYKIIEKRQSVAFWCNPISGHATLYWYQQILGQGPKLLIQFQNNGVVDDSQLPKDRFSAERLKGVDSTLKIQPAKLEDSAVYLCASAMRDRGFGNTIYFGEGSWLTVV.

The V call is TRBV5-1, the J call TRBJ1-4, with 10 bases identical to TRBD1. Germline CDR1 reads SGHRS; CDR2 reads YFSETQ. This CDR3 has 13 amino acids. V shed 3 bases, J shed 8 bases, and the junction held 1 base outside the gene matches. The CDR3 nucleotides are TGCGCCAGCAGCTGGACAGGGGGAGAAAAACTGTTTTTT. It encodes CASSWTGGEKLFF.

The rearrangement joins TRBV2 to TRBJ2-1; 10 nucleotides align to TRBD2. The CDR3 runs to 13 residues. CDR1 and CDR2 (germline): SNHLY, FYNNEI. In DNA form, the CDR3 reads TGTGCTGAAGGGGGGACTAGCGACAATGAGCAGTTCTTC. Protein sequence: CAEGGTSDNEQFF. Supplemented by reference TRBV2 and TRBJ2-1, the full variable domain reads EPEVTQTPSHQVTQMGQEVILRCVPISNHLYFYWYRQILGQKVEFLVSFYNNEISEKSEIFDDQFSVERPDGSNFTLKIRSTKLEDSAMYFCAEGGTSDNEQFFGPGTRLTVL.

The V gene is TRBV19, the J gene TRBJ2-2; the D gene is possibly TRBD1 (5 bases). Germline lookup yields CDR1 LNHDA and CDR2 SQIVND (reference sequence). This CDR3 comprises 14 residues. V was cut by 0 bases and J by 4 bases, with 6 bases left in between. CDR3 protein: CASSIDRVTGELFF. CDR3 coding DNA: TGTGCCAGTAGTATAGACAGGGTCACCGGGGAGCTGTTTTTT.

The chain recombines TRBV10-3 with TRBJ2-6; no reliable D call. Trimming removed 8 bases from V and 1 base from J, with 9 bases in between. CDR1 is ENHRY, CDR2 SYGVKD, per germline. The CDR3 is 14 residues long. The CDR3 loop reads CAIPSLSGANVLTF. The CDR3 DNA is TGTGCCATCCCCAGTTTGTCTGGGGCCAACGTCCTGACTTTC.

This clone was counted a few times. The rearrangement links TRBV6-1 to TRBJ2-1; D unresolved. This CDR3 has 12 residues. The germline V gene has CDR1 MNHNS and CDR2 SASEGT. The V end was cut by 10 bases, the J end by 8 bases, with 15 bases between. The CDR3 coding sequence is TGTGCCATCACGGCCCGCCCGGATGAGCAGTTCTTC. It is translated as CAITARPDEQFF.

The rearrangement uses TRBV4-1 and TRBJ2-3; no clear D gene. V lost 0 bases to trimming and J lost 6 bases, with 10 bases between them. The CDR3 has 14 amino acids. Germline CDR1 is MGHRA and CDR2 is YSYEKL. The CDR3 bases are TGCGCCAGCAGCCAAGACGGGCCGGCGGATACGCAGTATTTT. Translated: CASSQDGPADTQYF.

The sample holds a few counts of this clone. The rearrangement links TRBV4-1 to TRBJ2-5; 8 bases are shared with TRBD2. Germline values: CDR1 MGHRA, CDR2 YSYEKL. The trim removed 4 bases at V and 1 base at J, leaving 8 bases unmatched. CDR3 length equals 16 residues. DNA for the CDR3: TGCGCCAGCAGCCCTCAGAGCGGGGGACTCCAAGAGACCCAGTACTTC. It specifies CASSPQSGGLQETQYF.

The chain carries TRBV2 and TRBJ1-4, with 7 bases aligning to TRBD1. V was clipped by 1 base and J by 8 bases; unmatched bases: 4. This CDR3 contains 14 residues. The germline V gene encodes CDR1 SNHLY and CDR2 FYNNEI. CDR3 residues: CASSEGGGEEKLFF. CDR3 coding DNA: TGTGCCAGCAGTGAAGGAGGGGGCGAAGAAAAACTGTTTTTT.

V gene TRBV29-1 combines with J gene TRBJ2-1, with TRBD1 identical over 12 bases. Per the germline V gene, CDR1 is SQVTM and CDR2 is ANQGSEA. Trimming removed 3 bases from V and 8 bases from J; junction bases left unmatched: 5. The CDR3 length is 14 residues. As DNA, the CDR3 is TGCAGCGTTGATGGGGACAGGGGGCTTTATGAGCAGTTCTTC. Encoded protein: CSVDGDRGLYEQFF.

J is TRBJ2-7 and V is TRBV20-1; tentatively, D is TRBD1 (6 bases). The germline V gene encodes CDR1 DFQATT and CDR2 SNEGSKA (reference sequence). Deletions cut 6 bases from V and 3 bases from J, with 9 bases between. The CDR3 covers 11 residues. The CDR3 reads CSARQVYEQYF. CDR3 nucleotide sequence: TGCAGTGCCAGACAGGTCTACGAGCAGTACTTC.

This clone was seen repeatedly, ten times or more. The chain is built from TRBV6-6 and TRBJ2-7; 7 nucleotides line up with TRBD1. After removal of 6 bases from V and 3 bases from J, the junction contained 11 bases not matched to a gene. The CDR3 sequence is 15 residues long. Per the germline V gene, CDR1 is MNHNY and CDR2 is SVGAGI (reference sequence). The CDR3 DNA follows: TGTGCCAGCAGCCAAGGGGACAGTAAGATCTACGAGCAGTACTTC. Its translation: CASSQGDSKIYEQYF.

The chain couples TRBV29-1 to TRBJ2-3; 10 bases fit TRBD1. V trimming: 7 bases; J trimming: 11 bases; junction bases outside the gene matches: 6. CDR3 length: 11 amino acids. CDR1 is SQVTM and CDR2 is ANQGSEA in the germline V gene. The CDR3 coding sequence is TGCAGCGATCGGACAGGGGGAATGCAGTATTTT. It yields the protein CSDRTGGMQYF.

CDR3 sequence reads: CASSLWQTDTEAFF. As DNA, the CDR3 is TGCGCCAGCAGCTTGTGGCAAACCGACACTGAAGCTTTCTTT. This sequence joins TRBV5-1 and TRBJ1-1; D unclear. Trimming cost V 1 base and J 3 bases, with 10 bases left between them. CDR3 length equals 14 residues. Germline assignment: CDR1 SGHRS and CDR2 YFSETQ.